This TCR beta chain derives from a study of blood T cell repertoires in COVID-19. The data were produced by immunoSEQ multiplex PCR, yet TCRdb's version contains in-frame clones alone and is incomplete. The sample contains just over 300,000 clones, around nine tenths of which appear only once. This TCR came from a woman in her thirties or forties who had recovered from COVID-19. The sequenced material came from PBMCs or T cells enriched from blood (not recorded which).

CDR3 DNA: TGTGCCAGCAGCTGGACAGGGGGCAATGAAAAACTGTTTTTT. As protein: CASSWTGGNEKLFF. The chain carries TRBV27 and TRBJ1-4; 11 positions match TRBD1. Looked up from germline, CDR1 is MNHEY and CDR2 is SMNVEV (reference sequence). Germline trimming cut 6 bases from V and 5 bases from J; bases unmatched to any gene: 2. There are 14 residues in the CDR3. Together with reference TRBV27 and TRBJ1-4, the CDR3 gives the full variable domain: EAQVTQNPRYLITVTGKKLTVTCSQNMNHEYMSWYRQDPGLGLRQIYYSMNVEVTDKGDVPEGYKVSRKEKRNFPLILESPSPNQTSLYFCASSWTGGNEKLFFGSGTQLSVL.